The entry below describes one T cell receptor beta chain. Antigen unknown. TCRdb independently ran MiXCR on the 5' RACE reads; one entry per CDR3 protein. The data show 600,000 to 850,000 distinct CDR3 sequences, 15% to 20% seen once. The record originates from a study of identical twins. Study results and caveats: With beta out-of-frame sequences, excess sharing by twins was weaker.

Germline CDR1 SGHAT, CDR2 FQNNGV. The CDR3 sequence is 15 residues long. The V gene lost 5 bases and the J gene lost 3 bases, with 17 bases spanning the gap. The data were also submitted as part of a second study, on T cells expressing NK-cell markers. That study adds: Several of the experiments relied on an anti-gamma-delta TCR antibody so that only alpha-beta TCR T cells were sorted. Whether expanded NKG2C+ T cell clones recognized HCMV stayed uncertain.

Sequencing input: PBMCs. This chain joins TRBV11-2 and TRBJ2-7; TRBD2 is a possible D gene (6 bases). This TCR was sampled from a woman between 18 and 29 years old in good health. CDR3 region: CASSPLLRGNYEQYF. The CDR3 DNA is TGTGCCAGCAGCCCCCTTCTCCGGGGGAACTACGAGCAGTACTTC.